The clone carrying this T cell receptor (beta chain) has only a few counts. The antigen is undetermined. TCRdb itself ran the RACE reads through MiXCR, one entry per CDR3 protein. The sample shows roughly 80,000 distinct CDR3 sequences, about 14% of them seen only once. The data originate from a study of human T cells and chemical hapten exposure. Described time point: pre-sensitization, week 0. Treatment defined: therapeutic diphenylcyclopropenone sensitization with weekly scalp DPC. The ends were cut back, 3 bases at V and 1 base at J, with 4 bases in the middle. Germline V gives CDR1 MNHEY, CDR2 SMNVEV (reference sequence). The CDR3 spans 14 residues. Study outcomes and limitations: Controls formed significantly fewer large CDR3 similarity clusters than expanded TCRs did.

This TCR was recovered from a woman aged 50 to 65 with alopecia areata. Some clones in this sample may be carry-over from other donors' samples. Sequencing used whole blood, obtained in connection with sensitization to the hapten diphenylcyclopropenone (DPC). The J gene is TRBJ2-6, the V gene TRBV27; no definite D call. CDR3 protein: CASSFLSGANVLTF. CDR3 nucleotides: TGTGCCAGCAGTTTTTTGTCTGGGGCCAACGTCCTGACTTTC.